This T cell receptor (beta chain) originates from a study of blood T cells in healthy people across ages. Whole-study context: In model experiments, template switching was able to capture about one barcoded beta molecule for every two T cells that were present.

This clonotype was observed a few times. Germline values: CDR1 ENHRY, CDR2 SYGVKD. This CDR3 contains 12 residues. Losses at the gene ends were 6 bases for V and 1 base for J; bases not matched to a gene: 0. Primers used in a second PCR of about 7 to 12 cycles were a sample-barcoded 5' primer and a J-beta primer mix. TCRdb reanalysed the 5' RACE reads using MiXCR and keeps one entry per CDR3 protein. The sample holds 700,000 to 950,000 distinct CDR3 sequences, 58% seen once. This receptor was taken from a man younger than 45 in good health. Sequenced: blood. This chain uses TRBV10-3 with TRBJ2-7, with TRBD1 identical over 7 bases. The CDR3 bases are TGTGCCATCAGGGACAGGTCCTACGAGCAGTACTTC. This codes for CAIRDRSYEQYF.